Listed below are T cell receptor beta chains from one sample, sequenced in a study of PD-1 blockade in classical Hodgkin lymphoma. Assay: immunoSEQ multiplex PCR; the TCRdb copy retains only in-frame clones and omits some. This table holds around 30,000 clones, about 72% found once. The sequencing here drew on peripheral blood mononuclear cells (PBMCs), taken before the fourth cycle of nivolumab. These receptors were collected from a human donor with classical Hodgkin lymphoma. Both conserved end residues are part of each CDR3. The D gene is left open where the match is weak. Only part of the rows carry a size: once, few, many, or a class if the clone is expanded.

CASSPPGLPSYNEQFF,TGTGCCAGCAGTCCCCCGGGACTGCCCTCCTACAATGAGCAGTTCTTC,-,TRBV28,TRBJ2-1,-
CASSVAGAEDDTQYF,TGTGCCAGCAGCGTAGCGGGGGCGGAAGATGATACGCAGTATTTT,-,TRBV9,TRBJ2-3,-
CASSPHASNYGYTF,TGTGCCAGCAGCCCCCATGCGTCGAACTATGGCTACACCTTC,-,TRBV7-2,TRBJ1-2,few
CSVEALNTGHTDTQYF,TGCAGCGTTGAGGCGCTCAACACGGGGCACACAGATACGCAGTATTTT,-,TRBV29-1,TRBJ2-3,-
CASSLEGLAAGELFF,TGTGCCAGCAGCTTAGAAGGCTTAGCAGCCGGGGAGCTGTTTTTT,-,TRBV11-3,TRBJ2-2,-
CASSLITEYPTGELFF,TGTGCCAGCAGCTTGATTACAGAGTACCCCACCGGGGAGCTGTTTTTT,-,TRBV5-4,TRBJ2-2,-
CASLRLAKGTDTQYF,TGTGCCAGCCTGAGACTAGCGAAGGGGACAGATACGCAGTATTTT,TRBD2,TRBV19,TRBJ2-3,-
CASSLARARFVKDTEAFF,TGTGCCAGCAGTTTAGCGAGGGCGAGGTTCGTGAAGGACACTGAAGCTTTCTTT,-,TRBV27,TRBJ1-1,-
CASSQEAFSNQPQHF,TGCGCCAGCAGCCAAGAGGCATTCAGCAATCAGCCCCAGCATTTT,-,TRBV4-3,TRBJ1-5,-
CASSPMGGNYGYTF,TGTGCCAGCAGCCCTATGGGGGGGAACTATGGCTACACCTTC,-,TRBV6-5,TRBJ1-2,once
CASSLALTASGNTIYF,TGCGCCAGCAGCTTGGCCCTAACAGCCTCTGGAAACACCATATATTTT,-,TRBV5-1,TRBJ1-3,once
CASRMNTEAFF,TGTGCCAGCCGAATGAACACTGAAGCTTTCTTT,-,TRBV7-9,TRBJ1-1,-
CASSQASEIEQFF,TGTGCCAGCAGCCAAGCCTCAGAGATTGAGCAGTTCTTC,-,TRBV4-2,TRBJ2-1,-
CASSQPLAVSSNQPQHF,TGTGCCAGCAGCCAACCCTTGGCGGTATCGAGCAATCAGCCCCAGCATTTT,-,TRBV5-8,TRBJ1-5,-
CASSLAWGSYEQYF,TGTGCCAGCAGCTTGGCTTGGGGCTCCTACGAGCAGTACTTC,-,TRBV5-6,TRBJ2-7,-
CASSRRQLHGYTF,TGTGCCAGCAGCCGCAGACAGTTACATGGCTACACCTTC,-,TRBV14,TRBJ1-2,-
CASSFPRKFQETQYF,TGTGCCAGCAGTTTTCCTAGGAAGTTCCAAGAGACCCAGTACTTC,-,TRBV28,TRBJ2-5,-
CASSLQQGGTDTQYF,TGCGCCAGCAGCTTGCAACAGGGGGGAACAGATACGCAGTATTTT,TRBD1,TRBV5-1,TRBJ2-3,-
CASSFESGPEQFF,TGTGCCAGCAGCTTCGAAAGCGGGCCTGAGCAGTTCTTC,-,TRBV7-9,TRBJ2-1,-
CSGRESSYNSPLHF,TGCAGCGGCAGGGAAAGCTCCTATAATTCACCCCTCCACTTT,-,TRBV29-1,TRBJ1-6,-
CASSLASAPDTQYF,TGTGCCAGCAGCTTGGCCTCGGCACCAGATACGCAGTATTTT,-,TRBV5-7,TRBJ2-3,-
CATSTDNSPLHF,TGTGCCACCTCTACGGATAATTCACCCCTCCACTTT,-,TRBV7-9,TRBJ1-6,few
CASSPLGLAVSDTQYF,TGTGCCAGCAGCCCATTGGGACTAGCGGTCTCAGATACGCAGTATTTT,TRBD2,TRBV9,TRBJ2-3,-
CASSQASTGAYEQYF,TGTGCCAGCAGCCAAGCCTCGACAGGGGCCTACGAGCAGTACTTC,TRBD1,TRBV4-2,TRBJ2-7,-
CASSVAQGLGYEQYF,TGTGCCAGCAGCGTAGCACAGGGGCTTGGGTACGAGCAGTACTTC,TRBD1,TRBV9,TRBJ2-7,-
CTSSQKRGIKPGELFF,TGCACCAGCAGCCAAAAGCGCGGGATAAAGCCCGGGGAGCTGTTTTTT,-,TRBV1,TRBJ2-2,-
CASSLAAQSYGYTF,TGCGCCAGCAGCTTGGCCGCACAAAGTTATGGCTACACCTTC,-,TRBV5-1,TRBJ1-2,-
CASSPGAGGLLADTQYF,TGTGCCAGCTCCCCTGGGGCAGGGGGTTTGTTAGCAGATACGCAGTATTTT,TRBD1,TRBV4-2,TRBJ2-3,-
CAWSNRGGASNQPQHF,TGTGCCTGGTCCAATCGGGGGGGGGCAAGCAATCAGCCCCAGCATTTT,-,TRBV30,TRBJ1-5,-
CASSQDWVRVNEKLFF,TGCGCCAGCAGCCAGGATTGGGTCAGGGTTAATGAAAAACTGTTTTTT,-,TRBV4-3,TRBJ1-4,-
CASSSLLAGGLHEQYF,TGTGCCAGCAGTTCCTTACTAGCGGGAGGGTTACACGAGCAGTACTTC,TRBD2,TRBV27,TRBJ2-7,once
CASREVGDRGSPLHF,TGTGCCAGCAGAGAAGTGGGGGACAGGGGTTCACCCCTCCACTTT,TRBD1,TRBV6-1,TRBJ1-6,-
CASSEGLAVIVPGELFF,TGTGCCAGCAGTGAAGGACTAGCGGTTATCGTTCCCGGGGAGCTGTTTTTT,TRBD2,TRBV6-1,TRBJ2-2,-
CASSYSGAATEAFF,TGTGCCAGCAGTTACTCGGGGGCGGCCACTGAAGCTTTCTTT,-,TRBV6-5,TRBJ1-1,-
CASSDWGNYGYTF,TGTGCCAGCAGTGACTGGGGCAACTATGGCTACACCTTC,-,TRBV25-1,TRBJ1-2,few
CASSPDPNQPQHF,TGTGCCAGCAGCCCGGACCCCAATCAGCCCCAGCATTTT,-,TRBV13,TRBJ1-5,-
CASSSGTGKHTDTQYF,TGTGCCAGCAGCTCCGGGACAGGGAAACACACAGATACGCAGTATTTT,TRBD1,TRBV7-9,TRBJ2-3,-
CASSPRSPTRLNEQFF,TGTGCCAGCAGCCCCCGAAGCCCGACTAGGCTCAATGAGCAGTTCTTC,-,TRBV7-3,TRBJ2-1,-
CASSREGVYEQYF,TGTGCCAGTTCGCGGGAGGGGGTCTACGAGCAGTACTTC,TRBD2,TRBV9,TRBJ2-7,-
CASSLQGATNSPLHF,TGTGCCAGCAGCTTACAGGGGGCCACTAATTCACCCCTCCACTTT,TRBD1,TRBV7-2,TRBJ1-6,-
CASSVFSQTSTDTQYF,TGTGCCAGCAGCGTATTCAGCCAAACTTCCACAGATACGCAGTATTTT,-,TRBV9,TRBJ2-3,-
CASSSPLANEQYF,TGTGCCAGCAGCTCACCTCTAGCGAACGAGCAGTACTTC,-,TRBV5-3,TRBJ2-7,-
CASSSSETGQYF,TGTGCCAGCAGCTCAAGTGAGACGGGGCAGTACTTC,-,TRBV11-2,TRBJ2-7,-
CASSALAGGEEKLFF,TGTGCCAGCAGTGCCTTGGCAGGGGGTGAGGAAAAACTGTTTTTT,TRBD1,TRBV27,TRBJ1-4,-
CASSLTSGGYEQYF,TGCGCCAGCAGCCTGACTAGCGGGGGGTACGAGCAGTACTTC,TRBD2,TRBV5-1,TRBJ2-7,-
CASSHGAGGRDNEQFF,TGTGCCAGCAGCCATGGAGCGGGGGGGCGCGACAATGAGCAGTTCTTC,TRBD2,TRBV4-2,TRBJ2-1,-
CASSMGQNGYTF,TGCGCCAGCAGTATGGGGCAGAATGGCTACACCTTC,-,TRBV5-1,TRBJ1-2,-
CASSLEGQGAWQPQHF,TGTGCCAGCAGCTTGGAGGGACAGGGGGCCTGGCAGCCCCAGCATTTT,TRBD1,TRBV5-5,TRBJ1-5,-
CASTRTPFYGYTF,TGTGCCAGCACTAGAACACCTTTTTATGGCTACACCTTC,-,TRBV6-6,TRBJ1-2,-
CASSPTGSYEQYF,TGTGCCAGCAGCCCCACGGGTTCCTACGAGCAGTACTTC,-,TRBV13,TRBJ2-7,-
CASSPESLYEQYF,TGTGCCAGCAGTCCAGAAAGCCTCTACGAGCAGTACTTC,-,TRBV6-5,TRBJ2-7,-
CASSLGESSYNEQFF,TGTGCCAGCAGCCTGGGGGAGAGCTCCTACAATGAGCAGTTCTTC,-,TRBV6-1,TRBJ2-1,few
CASSFRTGSPDPYGYTF,TGCGCCAGCAGTTTCCGGACAGGTTCGCCGGATCCCTATGGCTACACCTTC,TRBD1,TRBV23-1,TRBJ1-2,-
CASSEGYYEQYF,TGTGCCAGCAGTGAAGGTTACTACGAGCAGTACTTC,-,TRBV2,TRBJ2-7,-